This is a list of T cell receptor beta chains from one sample in a study of cytomegalovirus exposure and HLA in healthy donors. The method was immunoSEQ multiplex PCR; TCRdb's version includes in-frame clones alone and lacks a portion of them. The sample contains 200,000 or so clones, 80% to 85% of which appear only once. Sequencing was done on a sample of PBMCs. These receptor sequences come from a young woman in good health and CMV-seropositive. CDR3s include the opening cysteine and the closing phenylalanine or tryptophan. A D gene is named only where the DNA matches it firmly. Part of the rows lack a size; the others show once, few, many or a class for expanded clones.

d_call	clone_size	j_call	v_call	cdr3_aa	cdr3_nt
NA	NA	TRBJ1-1	TRBV19	CASSIRVNTEAFF	TGTGCCAGTAGTATACGCGTGAACACTGAAGCTTTCTTT
NA	NA	TRBJ2-1	TRBV4-2	CASSQVMGEAGKDNEQFF	TGTGCCAGCAGCCAAGTAATGGGTGAGGCGGGGAAAGACAATGAGCAGTTCTTC
NA	NA	TRBJ1-4	TRBV19	CASSIPGVGKLFF	TGTGCCAGTAGTATTCCGGGGGTAGGGAAACTGTTTTTT
TRBD1	NA	TRBJ2-7	TRBV6-1	CASSEMRGRSYEQYF	TGTGCCAGCAGTGAAATGAGGGGGCGGTCCTACGAGCAGTACTTC
NA	NA	TRBJ1-5	TRBV18	CASSPRAGSSNQPQHF	TGTGCCAGCTCACCAAGAGCGGGGTCCAGCAATCAGCCCCAGCATTTT
NA	NA	TRBJ2-3	TRBV7-2	CASSLGGRGTDTQYF	TGTGCCAGCAGCTTAGGGGGGCGCGGGACAGATACGCAGTATTTT
NA	NA	TRBJ1-4	TRBV6-1	CASSYGAENEKLFF	TGTGCCAGCAGTTATGGGGCCGAGAATGAAAAACTGTTTTTT
TRBD1	NA	TRBJ1-5	TRBV27	CASSLSQGNQPQHF	TGTGCCAGCAGTTTATCACAGGGGAATCAGCCCCAGCATTTT
NA	NA	TRBJ2-1	TRBV5-1	CASSRQGEQFF	TGCGCCAGCAGCCGGCAGGGAGAGCAGTTCTTC
TRBD1	few	TRBJ1-6	TRBV19	CASSIRDRDNSPLHF	TGTGCCAGTAGTATTAGGGACAGGGATAATTCACCCCTCCACTTT
NA	NA	TRBJ2-6	TRBV11-3	CASSAGQQYFSSGANVLTF	TGTGCCAGCAGCGCCGGACAGCAGTATTTCAGCTCTGGGGCCAACGTCCTGACTTTC
TRBD1	NA	TRBJ1-5	TRBV4-1	CASSQEDRVGQPQHF	TGCGCCAGCAGCCAGGAAGACAGGGTGGGGCAGCCCCAGCATTTT
TRBD1	few	TRBJ1-5	TRBV4-1	CASSHPGTGVQPQHF	TGCGCCAGCAGCCACCCCGGGACAGGGGTTCAGCCCCAGCATTTT
TRBD2	NA	TRBJ2-2	TRBV5-4	CASSTRLAGLAGELFF	TGTGCCAGCAGCACTCGACTAGCGGGTTTGGCCGGGGAGCTGTTTTTT
NA	NA	TRBJ1-5	TRBV4-2	CASSQGQGNNQPQHF	TGTGCCAGCAGCCAAGGGCAGGGAAACAATCAGCCCCAGCATTTT
NA	NA	TRBJ1-2	TRBV7-9	CASSLRGGRTEGYTF	TGTGCCAGCAGCTTAAGAGGGGGAAGGACGGAGGGCTACACCTTC
NA	NA	TRBJ2-5	TRBV6-6	CASSLRTEETQYF	TGTGCCAGCAGTCTAAGGACAGAAGAGACCCAGTACTTC
NA	NA	TRBJ2-3	TRBV30	CAWSLASTDTQYF	TGTGCCTGGAGTCTAGCGTCCACAGATACGCAGTATTTT
NA	once	TRBJ2-7	TRBV27	CASSLFGTIEQYF	TGTGCCAGCAGTTTATTCGGGACAATCGAGCAGTACTTC
NA	NA	TRBJ1-5	TRBV5-6	CASSLQVFSNQPQHF	TGTGCCAGCAGCTTGCAGGTCTTTAGCAATCAGCCCCAGCATTTT
TRBD1	NA	TRBJ2-7	TRBV11-1	CASSPHRGQAYEQYF	TGTGCCAGCAGCCCCCACAGAGGACAGGCCTACGAGCAGTACTTC
TRBD1	once	TRBJ2-7	TRBV6-5	CASSPTGGAEYEQYF	TGTGCCAGCAGTCCGACAGGGGGCGCGGAATACGAGCAGTACTTC
NA	NA	TRBJ2-2	TRBV7-9	CGGQGFVTGELFF	TGTGGCGGGCAGGGGTTTGTCACCGGGGAGCTGTTTTTT
TRBD2	NA	TRBJ2-3	TRBV15	CATSSRSGGGTDTQYF	TGTGCCACCAGCAGCCGTAGCGGGGGAGGCACAGATACGCAGTATTTT
NA	NA	TRBJ1-4	TRBV4-3	CASSLGDATNEKLFF	TGCGCCAGCAGTCTCGGAGATGCAACTAATGAAAAACTGTTTTTT
NA	NA	TRBJ1-1	TRBV7-2	CASSREGEAFF	TGTGCCAGCAGCCGTGAGGGTGAAGCTTTCTTT
NA	NA	TRBJ2-7	TRBV2	CASSGSPGVSYEQYF	TGTGCCAGCAGTGGAAGCCCCGGGGTCTCCTACGAGCAGTACTTC
TRBD1	NA	TRBJ2-3	TRBV28	CASSSGTGVIDTQYF	TGTGCCAGCAGTTCCGGGACAGGGGTAATAGATACGCAGTATTTT
TRBD2	NA	TRBJ2-5	TRBV7-3	CASSWGLAGGRETQYF	TGTGCCAGCAGCTGGGGACTAGCGGGGGGGCGGGAGACCCAGTACTTC
TRBD2	few	TRBJ2-3	TRBV18	CASSPRTSGATTDTQYF	TGTGCCAGCTCACCAAGGACTAGCGGGGCAACCACAGATACGCAGTATTTT
TRBD2	NA	TRBJ2-2	TRBV7-9	CASSLEGLNTGELFF	TGTGCCAGCAGCTTAGAGGGACTAAACACCGGGGAGCTGTTTTTT
TRBD1	NA	TRBJ1-2	TRBV11-3	CASSLGQGYGYTF	TGTGCCAGCAGCTTAGGACAGGGCTATGGCTACACCTTC
NA	NA	TRBJ2-3	TRBV23-1	CASSHLRLHTDTQYF	TGCGCCAGCAGTCACCTCAGACTGCACACAGATACGCAGTATTTT
TRBD1	few	TRBJ2-3	TRBV4-2	CASSQADRLSTDTQYF	TGTGCCAGCAGCCAAGCGGACAGGCTGAGCACAGATACGCAGTATTTT
TRBD2	NA	TRBJ2-2	TRBV7-2	CASSTRLAGGPGGELFF	TGTGCCAGCAGCACACGACTAGCGGGGGGGCCGGGCGGGGAGCTGTTTTTT
TRBD2	NA	TRBJ2-2	TRBV7-2	CASSLRRGTVGELFF	TGTGCCAGCAGCTTAAGGCGGGGGACTGTCGGGGAGCTGTTTTTT
NA	NA	TRBJ1-6	TRBV9	CASSHPLGGDSPLHF	TGTGCCAGCAGCCATCCTTTGGGGGGGGATTCACCCCTCCACTTT
NA	NA	TRBJ1-1	TRBV27	CASSSGAGTEAFF	TGTGCCAGCAGCTCAGGGGCGGGTACTGAAGCTTTCTTT
TRBD1	NA	TRBJ1-2	TRBV5-4	CASSLPTGGSNYGYTF	TGTGCCAGCAGCTTGCCTACAGGGGGTTCCAACTATGGCTACACCTTC
NA	NA	TRBJ1-2	TRBV10-2	CASSRGRGDPNYGYTF	TGCGCCAGCAGTCGGGGACGGGGGGACCCTAACTATGGCTACACCTTC
TRBD1	NA	TRBJ1-5	TRBV28	CATDRDRGKQPQHF	TGTGCCACCGATCGGGACAGGGGAAAACAGCCCCAGCATTTT
NA	once	TRBJ2-5	TRBV10-3	CAISGDWSSETQYF	TGTGCCATCAGCGGAGACTGGTCGAGCGAGACCCAGTACTTC
NA	NA	TRBJ1-1	TRBV19	CASSILGGGEAFF	TGTGCCAGTAGTATCCTCGGCGGGGGTGAAGCTTTCTTT
NA	NA	TRBJ2-3	TRBV6-5	CASSYSRGGAADTQYF	TGTGCCAGCAGTTACTCGAGGGGGGGGGCGGCAGATACGCAGTATTTT
TRBD2	few	TRBJ2-5	TRBV7-7	CASSSLAGGHETQYF	TGTGCTAGCAGCTCACTAGCGGGGGGGCACGAGACCCAGTACTTC
TRBD1	NA	TRBJ1-3	TRBV9	CASSGGTAGNTIYF	TGTGCCAGCAGCGGTGGGACAGCTGGAAACACCATATATTTT
NA	once	TRBJ1-5	TRBV10-3	CAIQDYNQPQHF	TGTGCCATACAGGATTACAATCAGCCCCAGCATTTT
NA	NA	TRBJ2-7	TRBV5-1	CASSVNSGHEQYF	TGCGCCAGCAGCGTAAACAGTGGCCACGAGCAGTACTTC
TRBD1	NA	TRBJ2-2	TRBV7-7	CASSPRTGVPTGELFF	TGTGCTAGCAGCCCTAGGACAGGGGTCCCTACCGGGGAGCTGTTTTTT
NA	NA	TRBJ2-5	TRBV19	CASSIGGKETQYF	TGTGCCAGTAGTATCGGGGGAAAAGAGACCCAGTACTTC
NA	NA	TRBJ1-3	TRBV19	CASSILPAGNTIYF	TGTGCCAGTAGTATACTCCCGGCTGGAAACACCATATATTTT
NA	NA	TRBJ2-5	TRBV4-2	CASSPKSGQETQYF	TGTGCCAGCAGCCCTAAGAGCGGCCAAGAGACCCAGTACTTC
TRBD1	NA	TRBJ1-5	TRBV4-2	CASSPGQGNQPQHF	TGTGCCAGCAGCCCTGGACAGGGGAATCAGCCCCAGCATTTT
NA	once	TRBJ1-3	TRBV6-5	CASSYGQMIGNTIYF	TGTGCCAGCAGTTACGGGCAAATGATTGGAAACACCATATATTTT